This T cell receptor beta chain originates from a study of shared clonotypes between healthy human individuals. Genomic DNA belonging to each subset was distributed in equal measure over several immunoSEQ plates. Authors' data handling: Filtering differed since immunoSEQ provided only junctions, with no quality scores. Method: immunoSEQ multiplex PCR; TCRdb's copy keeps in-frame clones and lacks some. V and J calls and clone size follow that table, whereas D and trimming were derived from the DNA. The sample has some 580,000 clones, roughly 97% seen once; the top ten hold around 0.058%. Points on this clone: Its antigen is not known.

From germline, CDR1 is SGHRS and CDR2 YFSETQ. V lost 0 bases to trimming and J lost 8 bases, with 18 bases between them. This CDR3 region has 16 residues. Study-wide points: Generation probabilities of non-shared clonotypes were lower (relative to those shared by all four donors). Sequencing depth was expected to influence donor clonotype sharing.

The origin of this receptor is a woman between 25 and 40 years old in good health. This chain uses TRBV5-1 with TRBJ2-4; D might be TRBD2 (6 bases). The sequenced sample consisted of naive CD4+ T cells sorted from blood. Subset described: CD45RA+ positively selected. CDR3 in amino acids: CASSLAPGPRGDIQYF. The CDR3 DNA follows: TGCGCCAGCAGCTTGGCCCCGGGACCCCGCGGGGACATTCAGTACTTC.